This TCR beta chain appears in the sequencing data of a study of T-cell memory formation after mild COVID-19. Points from the study as a whole: Several responding clones turned up in pre-infection memory, indicating that cross-reactive memory may have taken part.

MiXCR, applied by TCRdb to the 5' RACE reads, yields one record per CDR3 protein. Among roughly 150,000 distinct CDR3 sequences listed, roughly 15% were seen once. The germline CDR1 and CDR2 sequences are SGHTA and FQGNSA. The CDR3 consists of 15 residues. J was trimmed by 6 bases and V by 2 bases; bases with no gene match: 4. About this clonotype: What it binds is unknown.

This TCR derives from an adult woman who had mild COVID-19 (a few samples of this study predate the infection). Cell type and time point are not known. Sequenced sample: PBMCs or a T cell subset sorted from them (not recorded which). The chain is built from TRBV7-2 and TRBJ2-1, with TRBD2 matching over 10 bases. DNA for the CDR3: TGTGCCAGCAGCTTATCTAGCGGGGGATCCAATGAGCAGTTCTTC. It specifies CASSLSSGGSNEQFF. Together with reference TRBV7-2 and TRBJ2-1, the CDR3 gives the full variable domain: GAGVSQSPSNKVTEKGKDVELRCDPISGHTALYWYRQSLGQGLEFLIYFQGNSAPDKSGLPSDRFSAERTGGSVSTLTIQRTQQEDSAVYLCASSLSSGGSNEQFFGPGTRLTVL.